The clone carrying this T cell receptor beta chain was found many times. These data originate in a study of T-cell reconstitution after alpha-beta-depleted transplantation in children. J was trimmed by 3 bases and V by 6 bases; bases with no gene match: 5. The CDR3 contains 14 residues. Preparation of the TCRbeta library involved a method that used unique molecular identifiers. MiXCR, run by TCRdb on the PCR reads, gives a single entry per CDR3 protein. Among around 500,000 distinct CDR3 sequences listed, around 12% were seen once. This receptor was identified in a human donor who donated a stem cell graft to a child with combined immunodeficiency. The source was PBMCs from the stem cell graft donor, collected from the stem cell graft. The chain employs TRBV12-3 or TRBV12-4 and TRBJ2-4; 7 positions match TRBD1. The CDR3, as DNA: TGTGCCAGCAGCTTTACAGGGGTCAAAAACATTCAGTACTTC. Its translation: CASSFTGVKNIQYF.